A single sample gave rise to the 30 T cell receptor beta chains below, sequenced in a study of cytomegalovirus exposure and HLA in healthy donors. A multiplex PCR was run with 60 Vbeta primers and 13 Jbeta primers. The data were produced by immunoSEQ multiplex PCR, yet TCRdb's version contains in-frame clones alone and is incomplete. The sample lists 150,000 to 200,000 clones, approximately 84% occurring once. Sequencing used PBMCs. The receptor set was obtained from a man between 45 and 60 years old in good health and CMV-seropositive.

CDR3 sequence reads: CTSSQDFNAGGPGNEQFF. For the CDR3, the DNA is TGCACCAGCAGCCAAGATTTCAACGCGGGAGGGCCAGGGAATGAGCAGTTCTTC. This chain connects TRBV1 to TRBJ2-1; the table's D call, TRBD2, has no DNA check behind it. TRBV1 is described as a pseudogene. The CDR3 sequence is 18 residues long.

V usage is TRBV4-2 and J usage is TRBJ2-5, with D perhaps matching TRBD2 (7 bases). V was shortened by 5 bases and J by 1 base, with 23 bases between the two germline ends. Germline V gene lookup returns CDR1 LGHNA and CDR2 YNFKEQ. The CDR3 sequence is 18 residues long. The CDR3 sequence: CASSTGPRFSSGQETQYF. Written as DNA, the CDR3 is TGTGCCAGCAGCACAGGGCCCCGCTTCTCTAGCGGCCAAGAGACCCAGTACTTC.

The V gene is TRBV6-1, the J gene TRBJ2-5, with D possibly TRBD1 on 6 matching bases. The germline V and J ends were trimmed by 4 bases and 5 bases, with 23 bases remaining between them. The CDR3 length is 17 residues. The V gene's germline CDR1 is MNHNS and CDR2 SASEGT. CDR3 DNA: TGTGCCAGCAGTGCTAGGTGGACAGAAGGTCAAGTTGAGACCCAGTACTTC. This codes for CASSARWTEGQVETQYF.

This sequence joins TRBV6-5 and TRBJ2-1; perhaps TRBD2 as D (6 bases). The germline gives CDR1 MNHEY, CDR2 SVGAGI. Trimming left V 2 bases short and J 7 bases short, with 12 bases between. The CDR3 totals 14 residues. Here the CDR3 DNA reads TGTGCCAGCAGTTACAGCGGGTACTTTAATGAGCAGTTCTTC. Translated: CASSYSGYFNEQFF.

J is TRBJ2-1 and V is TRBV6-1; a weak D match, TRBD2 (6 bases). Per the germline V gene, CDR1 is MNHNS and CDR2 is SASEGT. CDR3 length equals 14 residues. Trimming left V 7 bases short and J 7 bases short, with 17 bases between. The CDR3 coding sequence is TGTGCCAGCAAAGAAATAGCGGCGGTTAATGAGCAGTTCTTC. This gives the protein CASKEIAAVNEQFF.

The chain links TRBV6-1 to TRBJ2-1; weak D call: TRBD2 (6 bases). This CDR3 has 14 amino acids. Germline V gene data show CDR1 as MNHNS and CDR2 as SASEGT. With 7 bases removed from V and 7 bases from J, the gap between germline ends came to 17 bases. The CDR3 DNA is TGTGCCAGCAAGTACGGGAGTGATTCGAATGAGCAGTTCTTC. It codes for CASKYGSDSNEQFF.

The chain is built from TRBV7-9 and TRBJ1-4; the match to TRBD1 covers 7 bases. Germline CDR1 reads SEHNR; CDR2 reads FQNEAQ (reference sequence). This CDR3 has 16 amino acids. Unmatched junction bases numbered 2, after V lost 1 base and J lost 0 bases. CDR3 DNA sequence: TGTGCCAGCAGCTTAGTTGGGACAGCAACTAATGAAAAACTGTTTTTT. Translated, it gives CASSLVGTATNEKLFF. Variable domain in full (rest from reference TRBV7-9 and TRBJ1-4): DTGVSQNPRHKITKRGQNVTFRCDPISEHNRLYWYRQTLGQGPEFLTYFQNEAQLEKSRLLSDRFSAERPKGSFSTLEIQRTEQGDSAMYLCASSLVGTATNEKLFFGSGTQLSVL.

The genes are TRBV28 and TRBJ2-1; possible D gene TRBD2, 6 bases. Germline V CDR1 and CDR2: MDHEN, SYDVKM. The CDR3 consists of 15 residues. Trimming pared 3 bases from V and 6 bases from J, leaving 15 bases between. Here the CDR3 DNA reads TGTGCCAGCAGTTTGGGCGGGGCCGCCGGCAATGAGCAGTTCTTC. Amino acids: CASSLGGAAGNEQFF.

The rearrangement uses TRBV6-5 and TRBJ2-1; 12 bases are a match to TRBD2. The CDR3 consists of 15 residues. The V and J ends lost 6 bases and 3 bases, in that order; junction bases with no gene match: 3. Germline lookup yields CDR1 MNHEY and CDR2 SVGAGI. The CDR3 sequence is CASRLAGGVYNEQFF. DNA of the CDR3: TGTGCCAGCAGGCTAGCGGGAGGGGTCTACAATGAGCAGTTCTTC.

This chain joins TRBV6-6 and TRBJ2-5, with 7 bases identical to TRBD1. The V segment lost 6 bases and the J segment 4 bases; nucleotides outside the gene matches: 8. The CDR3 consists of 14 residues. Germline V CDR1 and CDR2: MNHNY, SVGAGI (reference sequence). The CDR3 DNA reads TGTGCCAGCAGATATACAGGGGTGGGAGAGACCCAGTACTTC. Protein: CASRYTGVGETQYF.

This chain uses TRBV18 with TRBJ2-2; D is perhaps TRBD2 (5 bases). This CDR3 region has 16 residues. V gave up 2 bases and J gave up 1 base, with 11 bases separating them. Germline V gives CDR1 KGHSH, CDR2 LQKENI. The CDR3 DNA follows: TGTGCCAGCTCACCAAATGTGGCGGGGAACACCGGGGAGCTGTTTTTT. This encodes CASSPNVAGNTGELFF.

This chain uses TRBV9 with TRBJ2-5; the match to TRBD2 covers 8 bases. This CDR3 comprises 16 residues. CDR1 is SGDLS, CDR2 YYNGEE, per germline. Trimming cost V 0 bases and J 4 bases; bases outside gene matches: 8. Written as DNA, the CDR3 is TGTGCCAGCAGCGTAGGGCCAGCGGGAGTCGGAGAGACCCAGTACTTC. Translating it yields CASSVGPAGVGETQYF.

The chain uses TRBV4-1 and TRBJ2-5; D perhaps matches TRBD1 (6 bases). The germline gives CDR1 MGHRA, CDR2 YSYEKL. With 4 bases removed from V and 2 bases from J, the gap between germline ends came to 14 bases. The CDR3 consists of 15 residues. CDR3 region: CASSRTGTLQETQYF. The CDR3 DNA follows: TGCGCCAGCAGCCGAACCGGGACACTTCAAGAGACCCAGTACTTC.

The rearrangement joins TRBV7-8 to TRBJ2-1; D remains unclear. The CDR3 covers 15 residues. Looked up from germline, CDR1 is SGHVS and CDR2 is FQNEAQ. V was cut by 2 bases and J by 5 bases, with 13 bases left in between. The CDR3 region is CASSLLNDIDNEQFF. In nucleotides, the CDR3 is TGTGCCAGCAGCTTATTGAACGACATAGACAATGAGCAGTTCTTC.

CDR3 region: CASTLAGGAFF. As DNA, the CDR3 is TGTGCCAGCACCCTAGCGGGCGGGGCGTTCTTT. The chain uses TRBV7-2 and TRBJ1-1; D is perhaps TRBD1 (5 bases). The CDR3 is 11 amino acids. Germline CDR1 reads SGHTA; CDR2 reads FQGNSA. V was clipped by 7 bases and J by 14 bases, with 17 bases between them. The full variable domain, completed using reference TRBV7-2 and TRBJ1-1, is GAGVSQSPSNKVTEKGKDVELRCDPISGHTALYWYRQSLGQGLEFLIYFQGNSAPDKSGLPSDRFSAERTGGSVSTLTIQRTQQEDSAVYLCASTLAGGAFFGQGTRLTVV.

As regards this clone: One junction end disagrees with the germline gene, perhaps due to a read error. This chain's CDR3 is CASSFGTANTGELFF. In DNA, the CDR3 is TGTGCTAGCAGCTTTGGGACAGCAAACACCGGGGAGCTGTTTTTT. V gene TRBV7-7 combines with J gene TRBJ2-2, with TRBD1 matching over 7 bases. Germline V gene data show CDR1 as SSHAT and CDR2 as FNYEAQ (reference sequence). This CDR3 has 15 amino acids.

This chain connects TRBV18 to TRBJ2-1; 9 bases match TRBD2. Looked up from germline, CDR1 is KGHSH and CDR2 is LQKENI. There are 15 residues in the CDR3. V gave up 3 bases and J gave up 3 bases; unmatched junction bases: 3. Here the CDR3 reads CASSPASGVYNEQFF. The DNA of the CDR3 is TGTGCCAGCTCACCGGCTAGCGGGGTCTACAATGAGCAGTTCTTC.

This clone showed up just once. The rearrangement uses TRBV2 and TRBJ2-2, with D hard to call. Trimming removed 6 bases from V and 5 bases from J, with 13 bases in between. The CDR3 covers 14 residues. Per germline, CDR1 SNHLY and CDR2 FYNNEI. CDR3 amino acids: CASRRSGRTGELFF. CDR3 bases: TGTGCCAGCAGGAGGTCGGGTAGGACCGGGGAGCTGTTTTTT.

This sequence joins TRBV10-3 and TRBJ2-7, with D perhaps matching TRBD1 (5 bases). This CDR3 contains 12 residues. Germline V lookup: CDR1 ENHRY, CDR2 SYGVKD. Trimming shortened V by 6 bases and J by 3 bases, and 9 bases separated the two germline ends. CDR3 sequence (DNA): TGTGCCATCAGAGACAGAAACTACGAGCAGTACTTC. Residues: CAIRDRNYEQYF.

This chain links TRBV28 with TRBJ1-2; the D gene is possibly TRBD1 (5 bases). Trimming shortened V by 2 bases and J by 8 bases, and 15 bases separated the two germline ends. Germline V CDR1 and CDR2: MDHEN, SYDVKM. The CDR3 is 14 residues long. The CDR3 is CASSLQVRVGGYTF. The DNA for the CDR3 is TGTGCCAGCAGTTTACAGGTCAGGGTAGGCGGCTACACCTTC.

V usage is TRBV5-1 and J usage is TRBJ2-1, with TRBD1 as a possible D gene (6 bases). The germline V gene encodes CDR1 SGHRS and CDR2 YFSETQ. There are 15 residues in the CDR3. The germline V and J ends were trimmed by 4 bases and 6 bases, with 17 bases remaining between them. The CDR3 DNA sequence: TGCGCCAGCAGCGCCCGGGACATAATAACCAATGAGCAGTTCTTC. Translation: CASSARDIITNEQFF.

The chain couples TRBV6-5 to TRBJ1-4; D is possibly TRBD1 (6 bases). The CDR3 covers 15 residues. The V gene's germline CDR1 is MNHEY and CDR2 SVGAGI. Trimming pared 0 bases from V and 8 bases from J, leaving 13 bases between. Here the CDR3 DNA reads TGTGCCAGCAGTTACTCACGGGGGGCTGGGGAAAAACTGTTTTTT. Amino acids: CASSYSRGAGEKLFF.

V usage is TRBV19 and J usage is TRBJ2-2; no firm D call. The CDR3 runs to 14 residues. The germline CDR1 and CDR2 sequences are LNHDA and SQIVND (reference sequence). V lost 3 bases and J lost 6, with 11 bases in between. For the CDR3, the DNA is TGTGCCAGTAGTATGGTGGCTTCTGCCGGGGAGCTGTTTTTT. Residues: CASSMVASAGELFF.

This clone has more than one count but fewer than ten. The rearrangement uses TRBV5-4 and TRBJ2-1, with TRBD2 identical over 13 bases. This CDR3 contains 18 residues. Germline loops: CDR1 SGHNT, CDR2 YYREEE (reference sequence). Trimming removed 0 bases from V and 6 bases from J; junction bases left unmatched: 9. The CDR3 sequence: CASSLAKIGLAGANEQFF. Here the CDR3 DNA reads TGTGCCAGCAGCTTGGCCAAAATCGGACTAGCGGGAGCCAATGAGCAGTTCTTC.

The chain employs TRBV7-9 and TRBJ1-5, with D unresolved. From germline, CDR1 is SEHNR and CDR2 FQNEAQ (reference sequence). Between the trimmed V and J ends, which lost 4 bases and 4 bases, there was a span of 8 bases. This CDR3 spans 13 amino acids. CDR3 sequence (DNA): TGTGCCAGCAGCTCCGCGGGGAATCAGCCCCAGCATTTT. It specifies CASSSAGNQPQHF.

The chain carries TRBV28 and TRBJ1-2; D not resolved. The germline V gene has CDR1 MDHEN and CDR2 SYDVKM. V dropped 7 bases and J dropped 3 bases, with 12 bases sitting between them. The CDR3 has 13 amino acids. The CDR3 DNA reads TGTGCCAGCAAAGGCGCCGGGGACTATGGCTACACCTTC. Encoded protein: CASKGAGDYGYTF.

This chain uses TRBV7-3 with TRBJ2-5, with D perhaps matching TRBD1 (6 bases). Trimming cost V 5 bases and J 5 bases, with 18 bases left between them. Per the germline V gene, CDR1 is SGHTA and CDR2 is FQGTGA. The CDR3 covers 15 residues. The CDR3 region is CASSPTGTPQETQYF. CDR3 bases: TGTGCCAGCAGCCCAACGGGGACACCCCAGGAGACCCAGTACTTC.

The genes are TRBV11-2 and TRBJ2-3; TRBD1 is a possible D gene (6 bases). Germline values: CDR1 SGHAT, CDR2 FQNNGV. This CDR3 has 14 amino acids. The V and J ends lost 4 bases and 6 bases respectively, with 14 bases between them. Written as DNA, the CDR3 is TGTGCCAGCAGCTCAGGGGTTTGGAGTGATACGCAGTATTTT. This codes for CASSSGVWSDTQYF.

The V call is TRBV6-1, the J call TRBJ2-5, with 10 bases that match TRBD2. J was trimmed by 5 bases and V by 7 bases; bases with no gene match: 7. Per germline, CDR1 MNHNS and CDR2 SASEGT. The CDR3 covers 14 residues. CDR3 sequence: CASTKRGGWETQYF. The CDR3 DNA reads TGTGCCAGCACCAAGCGGGGGGGCTGGGAGACCCAGTACTTC.

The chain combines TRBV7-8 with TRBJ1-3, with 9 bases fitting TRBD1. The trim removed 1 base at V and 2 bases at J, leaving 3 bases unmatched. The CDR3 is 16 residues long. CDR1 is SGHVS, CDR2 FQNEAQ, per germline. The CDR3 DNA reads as TGTGCCAGCAGCTTAGGGGGACAGGGAGCTGGAAACACCATATATTTT. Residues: CASSLGGQGAGNTIYF.